This T cell receptor beta chain was retrieved from a study of CD8 T cells in Susac syndrome. Study results and limitations: As the study acknowledged, the number of individuals in its TCR sequencing and HLA analysis was relatively small.

The CDR3 length is 13 residues. Germline V gene data show CDR1 as MNHEY and CDR2 as SMNVEV (reference sequence). The V and J ends lost 6 bases and 4 bases, in that order; junction bases with no gene match: 4. Notes on this clonotype: What it recognizes is unknown.

RNA was extracted with the RNeasy kit, and a quantity of roughly 0.45 to 1 ug was reverse transcribed using random hexamers. The authors amplified TCR beta CDR3 across 54 Vbeta and 13 Jbeta using immunoSEQ multiplex PCR. MiXCR, run by TCRdb on the immunoSEQ multiplex PCR reads, gives a single entry per CDR3 protein. The table lists about 180,000 distinct CDR3 sequences, roughly 92% of them singletons. TCR beta was sequenced from blood CD8+ and CD4+ T cells. While CD8+ and CD4+ T cells were isolated negatively, TEMRA cells were enriched by FACS. This chain joins TRBV27 and TRBJ2-3, with 7 nucleotides matching TRBD2. This clonotype was obtained from a human donor with multiple sclerosis. Material: CD4+ T cells from PBMCs. The CDR3, as DNA: TGTGCCAGCAGCGTGGCGGGAGCAGATACGCAGTATTTT. This codes for CASSVAGADTQYF.